The 12 T cell receptor beta chains presented below share a single source sample, sequenced in a study of PD-1 blockade in classical Hodgkin lymphoma. The time point was: cycle 4 day 1 (C4D1), after 5 to 7 weeks of nivolumab. Every patient had relapsed following autologous stem cell transplantation, and cohorts differed in brentuximab vedotin exposure. Method: immunoSEQ multiplex PCR; TCRdb's copy keeps in-frame clones and lacks some. This sample has 90,000 to 110,000 clones; around 90% occur once, and the top ten carry 15% to 20%. The specimen was peripheral blood mononuclear cells (PBMCs), collected before the fourth cycle of nivolumab. The receptors shown here come from a human donor with classical Hodgkin lymphoma.

This sequence joins TRBV9 and TRBJ1-1, with D possibly being TRBD1 (5 bases). Germline lookup yields CDR1 SGDLS and CDR2 YYNGEE. The CDR3 runs to 14 residues. The ends were cut back, 0 bases at V and 1 base at J, with 7 bases in the middle. DNA for the CDR3: TGTGCCAGCAGCGTAGCTGGGGCGAACACTGAAGCTTTCTTT. The encoded protein is CASSVAGANTEAFF. Combining the CDR3 with reference TRBV9 and TRBJ1-1 gives the whole variable domain DSGVTQTPKHLITATGQRVTLRCSPRSGDLSVYWYQQSLDQGLQFLIQYYNGEERAKGNILERFSAQQFPDLHSELNLSSLELGDSALYFCASSVAGANTEAFFGQGTRLTVV.

V usage is TRBV28 and J usage is TRBJ1-5; D remains unclear. V was cut by 3 bases and J by 9 bases, with 15 bases left in between. The CDR3 runs to 14 residues. Germline CDR1 is MDHEN and CDR2 is SYDVKM. DNA for the CDR3: TGTGCCAGCAGTTTGGTGGACGGCCGGGGGCCCCAGCATTTT. It codes for CASSLVDGRGPQHF.

The chain joins TRBV2 to TRBJ2-5, with D perhaps matching TRBD2 (6 bases). The germline V gene encodes CDR1 SNHLY and CDR2 FYNNEI. The CDR3 loop spans 14 amino acids. The ends were cut back, 6 bases at V and 4 bases at J, with 15 bases in the middle. CDR3 DNA sequence: TGTGCCAGCAGCCGGGACTCCGGCCGAGAGACCCAGTACTTC. Residues: CASSRDSGRETQYF.

This clone was seen a few times. The chain recombines TRBV19 with TRBJ1-4; D is uncertain. V lost 6 bases, J lost 3 bases, and 14 bases lay in between. CDR1 LNHDA and CDR2 SQIVND come from the germline V gene (reference sequence). The CDR3 is 15 residues long. The CDR3 coding sequence is TGTGCCAGTAGCCACTACACCGACGCTAATGAAAAACTGTTTTTT. It specifies CASSHYTDANEKLFF. Looking up the rest from reference TRBV19 and TRBJ1-4 gives the full variable domain: DGGITQSPKYLFRKEGQNVTLSCEQNLNHDAMYWYRQDPGQGLRLIYYSQIVNDFQKGDIAEGYSVSREKKESFPLTVTSAQKNPTAFYLCASSHYTDANEKLFFGSGTQLSVL.

The chain uses TRBV9 and TRBJ2-3; 8 positions match TRBD2. CDR3 length: 15 amino acids. CDR1 is SGDLS and CDR2 is YYNGEE in the germline V gene. V shed 4 bases, J shed 3 bases, and the junction held 7 bases outside the gene matches. CDR3 region: CASSSFGRGTDTQYF. The DNA for the CDR3 is TGTGCCAGCAGCTCCTTCGGGAGGGGGACAGATACGCAGTATTTT. Looking up the rest from reference TRBV9 and TRBJ2-3 gives the full variable domain: DSGVTQTPKHLITATGQRVTLRCSPRSGDLSVYWYQQSLDQGLQFLIQYYNGEERAKGNILERFSAQQFPDLHSELNLSSLELGDSALYFCASSSFGRGTDTQYFGPGTRLTVL.

The V and J genes are TRBV5-6 and TRBJ2-3; a weak D match, TRBD2 (6 bases). This CDR3 comprises 15 residues. From germline, CDR1 is SGHDT and CDR2 YYEEEE. V was trimmed by 4 bases and J by 2 bases, leaving 14 bases between them. CDR3 bases: TGTGCCAGCAGCCCCGGGAGTACAGCCACAGATACGCAGTATTTT. This codes for CASSPGSTATDTQYF.

This sequence joins TRBV10-3 and TRBJ2-3, with a tentative D call TRBD2 (5 bases). Germline CDR1 ENHRY, CDR2 SYGVKD. V dropped 2 bases and J dropped 5 bases, with 14 bases sitting between them. The CDR3 is made up of 15 amino acids. The CDR3 bases are TGTGCCATCAGTGAGCAAGAGGGTATACGAGATACGCAGTATTTT. Protein product: CAISEQEGIRDTQYF.

The chain joins TRBV19 to TRBJ1-5, with D maybe TRBD1 (5 bases). Trimming stripped 3 bases from V and 2 bases from J, with 14 bases between. Germline V gene lookup returns CDR1 LNHDA and CDR2 SQIVND (reference sequence). The CDR3 is 16 residues long. CDR3 residues: CASSMTNQGRNQPQHF. CDR3 bases: TGTGCCAGTAGTATGACCAATCAGGGACGCAATCAGCCCCAGCATTTT.

CDR3 sequence reads: CASSVEGLVNTGELFF. Written as DNA, the CDR3 is TGTGCCAGCAGCGTAGAGGGACTAGTGAACACCGGGGAGCTGTTTTTT. The chain carries TRBV9 and TRBJ2-2; 8 bases fit TRBD2. Germline lookup yields CDR1 SGDLS and CDR2 YYNGEE. Trimming took 0 bases from V and 1 from J; bases not matched to a gene: 2. The length of the CDR3 is 16 residues.

V usage is TRBV7-2 and J usage is TRBJ1-5, with 7 bases fitting TRBD1. The CDR3 loop spans 16 amino acids. The germline V gene has CDR1 SGHTA and CDR2 FQGNSA. V trimming: 3 bases; J trimming: 2 bases; junction bases outside the gene matches: 7. CDR3 bases: TGTGCCAGCAGCTTTAGGGCAGGGGGTGGCAATCAGCCCCAGCATTTT. Protein sequence: CASSFRAGGGNQPQHF.

The chain carries TRBV30 and TRBJ2-1, with 7 bases aligning to TRBD2. V lost 2 bases and J lost 4; bases outside the gene matches: 2. The CDR3 is 13 residues long. From germline, CDR1 is GTSNPN and CDR2 SVGIG (reference sequence). The CDR3 loop is CAWSSSGYNEQFF. In DNA form, the CDR3 reads TGTGCCTGGAGTTCTAGCGGATACAATGAGCAGTTCTTC.

Concerning this clone: The junction differs from germline at one of its ends, possibly a read error. The gene calls are TRBV11-2 and TRBJ1-5, with 7 bases lining up with TRBD1. This CDR3 has 15 residues. Germline V gives CDR1 SGHAT, CDR2 FQNNGV. The CDR3 nucleotides are TGTGCCAGCAGCGTAGACAGGGCTTCTTATCAGCCCCAGCATTTT. This codes for CASSVDRASYQPQHF. The variable domain in full, completed from reference TRBV11-2 and TRBJ1-5, reads EAGVAQSPRYKIIEKRQSVAFWCNPISGHATLYWYQQILGQGPKLLIQFQNNGVVDDSQLPKDRFSAERLKGVDSTLKIQPAKLEDSAVYLCASSVDRASYQPQHFGDGTRLSIL.